One and the same sample provided the 8 T cell receptor beta chains below, sequenced in a study of blood T cell repertoires in COVID-19. Sequenced by immunoSEQ multiplex PCR; TCRdb stores in-frame clones only, minus some. The table has some 150,000 clones, around 84% seen once; the top ten hold over 8%. Sequenced sample: peripheral blood. These receptor sequences come from a woman in her 50s with acute or convalescent COVID-19.

The chain's CDR3 is CASTMTGSYGYTF. In DNA, the CDR3 is TGTGCCAGCACTATGACAGGGAGCTATGGCTACACCTTC. The genes are TRBV6-5 and TRBJ1-2; TRBD1 matches 7 bases. Germline loops: CDR1 MNHEY, CDR2 SVGAGI. With V trimmed by 7 bases and J by 4 bases, 6 bases remained unmatched. CDR3 length: 13 amino acids.

This clone was detected ten times or more. The chain links TRBV11-1 to TRBJ2-1; 11 positions match TRBD2. Germline V gene lookup returns CDR1 SGHAT and CDR2 FQDESV (reference sequence). V dropped 3 bases and J dropped 3; count of bases not matched to a gene: 1. The CDR3 covers 15 residues. CDR3: CASSLGLADYNEQFF. The CDR3 DNA sequence: TGTGCCAGCAGCTTGGGACTAGCGGACTACAATGAGCAGTTCTTC.

This clone was recorded only once. J is TRBJ1-2 and V is TRBV7-2, with D perhaps matching TRBD1 (5 bases). CDR1 and CDR2 from the germline V gene are SGHTA and FQGNSA. The CDR3 has 12 residues. V lost 3 bases to trimming and J lost 5 bases, with 7 bases between them. CDR3 nucleotide sequence: TGTGCCAGCAGCTTTGGGGCTTATGGCTACACCTTC. Translating gives CASSFGAYGYTF.

This clone was counted once. V usage is TRBV5-5 and J usage is TRBJ1-3, with a weak D call TRBD1 (6 bases). The CDR3 length is 16 residues. V lost 0 bases and J lost 0, with 10 bases in between. Germline CDR1 and CDR2: SGHKS and YYEKEE (reference sequence). The CDR3 DNA reads as TGTGCCAGCAGCTTGGCAGGGGTGTCCTCTGGAAACACCATATATTTT. Translation: CASSLAGVSSGNTIYF.

The genes are TRBV7-2 and TRBJ1-3; perhaps TRBD1 as D (5 bases). Trimming removed 5 bases from V and 2 bases from J, with 13 bases in between. The germline gives CDR1 SGHTA, CDR2 FQGNSA. This CDR3 comprises 15 residues. CDR3 region: CASSPDSSPGNTIYF. The CDR3, as DNA: TGTGCCAGCAGCCCAGACAGCTCGCCTGGAAACACCATATATTTT.

The chain links TRBV28 to TRBJ2-7, with D possibly matching TRBD2 (5 bases). CDR1 and CDR2 (germline): MDHEN, SYDVKM. Trimming stripped 5 bases from V and 4 bases from J, with 15 bases between. This CDR3 is built from 14 residues. The CDR3 nucleotides are TGTGCCAGCAGTACCGGGAATCGACTTTACGAGCAGTACTTC. Translating gives CASSTGNRLYEQYF.

The J gene is TRBJ2-1, the V gene TRBV5-8; a possible D gene is TRBD1 (6 bases). CDR3 length: 15 residues. V was clipped by 0 bases and J by 2 bases, with 9 bases between them. Germline V gives CDR1 SGHTS, CDR2 YDEGEE. CDR3: CASSLGTDPYNEQFF. The CDR3 DNA reads TGTGCCAGCAGCTTGGGGACAGACCCCTACAATGAGCAGTTCTTC.

The V and J genes are TRBV7-9 and TRBJ1-1, with 9 bases identical to TRBD1. Germline CDR1 is SEHNR and CDR2 is FQNEAQ (reference sequence). J gave up 4 bases and V 5 bases, and 11 bases lay outside the gene matches. This CDR3 is 16 amino acids long. CDR3: CASSKTAGTGSTEAFF. CDR3 DNA sequence: TGTGCCAGCAGCAAAACAGCCGGGACAGGGAGCACTGAAGCTTTCTTT.